One and the same sample provided the 4 T cell receptor beta chains below, sequenced in a study of PD-1 blockade in classical Hodgkin lymphoma. TCRdb keeps only in-frame clones here, not all; method: immunoSEQ multiplex PCR. The table records about 10,000 clones, just under 85% of them present only once. Brentuximab vedotin exposure varied, and every patient relapsed after autologous stem cell transplantation. The source was peripheral blood mononuclear cells (PBMCs), collected before the second cycle of nivolumab. These TCRs come from a human donor with classical Hodgkin lymphoma.

This clone was counted once. The chain has TRBV7-3 and TRBJ2-1; 11 nucleotides align to TRBD2. With V trimmed by 6 bases and J by 10 bases, 11 bases remained unmatched. The CDR3 is 15 amino acids. The germline V gene encodes CDR1 SGHTA and CDR2 FQGTGA. The CDR3 protein is CASSPTGLAGTEQFF. DNA of the CDR3: TGTGCCAGCAGTCCGACCGGACTAGCGGGCACCGAGCAGTTCTTC.

A single count supports this clone. The chain couples TRBV9 to TRBJ1-5, with D tentatively TRBD1 (5 bases). Per germline, CDR1 SGDLS and CDR2 YYNGEE. Trimming cost V 7 bases and J 7 bases, with 15 bases left between them. This CDR3 comprises 13 residues. In DNA, the CDR3 is TGTGCCAGCTCGGGGCTAAACGACCAGCCCCAGCATTTT. Amino acid sequence: CASSGLNDQPQHF.

The rearrangement joins TRBV4-2 to TRBJ2-7, with 8 nucleotides matching TRBD2. The germline CDR1 and CDR2 sequences are LGHNA and YNFKEQ. This CDR3 comprises 15 residues. V was clipped by 2 bases and J by 2 bases; unmatched bases: 5. The CDR3 DNA reads TGTGCCAGCAGCCAAACTAGCGGACCTACCTACGAGCAGTACTTC. It is translated as CASSQTSGPTYEQYF.

The gene calls are TRBV7-6 and TRBJ2-7; D is possibly TRBD1 or TRBD2 (5 bases each). The CDR3 covers 14 residues. Trimming took 0 bases from V and 2 from J, leaving 8 bases between them. Germline CDR1 and CDR2: SGHVS and FNYEAQ. This CDR3 is CASSLAGETYEQYF. CDR3 nucleotide sequence: TGTGCCAGCAGCTTAGCGGGGGAAACCTACGAGCAGTACTTC. The entire variable domain, with the rest obtained from reference TRBV7-6 and TRBJ2-7, is as follows: GAGVSQSPRYKVTKRGQDVALRCDPISGHVSLYWYRQALGQGPEFLTYFNYEAQQDKSGLPNDRFSAERPEGSISTLTIQRTEQRDSAMYRCASSLAGETYEQYFGPGTRLTVT.